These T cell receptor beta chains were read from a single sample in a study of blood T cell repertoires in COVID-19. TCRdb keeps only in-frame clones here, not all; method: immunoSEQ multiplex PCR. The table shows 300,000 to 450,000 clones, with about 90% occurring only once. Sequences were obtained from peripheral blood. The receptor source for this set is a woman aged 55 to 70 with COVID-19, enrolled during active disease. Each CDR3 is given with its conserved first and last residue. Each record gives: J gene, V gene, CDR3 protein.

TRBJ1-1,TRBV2,CASRGQGRAFF
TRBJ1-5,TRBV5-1,CASRPRTGSDQPQHF
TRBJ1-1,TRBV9,CASSVLTRNTEAFF
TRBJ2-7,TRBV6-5,CASRTRTGAVHEQYF
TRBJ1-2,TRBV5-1,CASSPPGQGVGYTF
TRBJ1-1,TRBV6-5,CASRTGGTEAFF
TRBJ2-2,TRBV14,CASSQTERGASNTGELFF
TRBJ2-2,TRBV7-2,CASSYGTPRGGELFF
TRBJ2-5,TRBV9,CASSVRGGREETQYF
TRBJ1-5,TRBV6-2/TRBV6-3,CASSLQGANQPQHF
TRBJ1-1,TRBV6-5,CASTPDRTLEAFF
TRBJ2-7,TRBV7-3,CASSLVTGGPAEQYF
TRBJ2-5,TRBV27,CASSLTGTERQETQYF
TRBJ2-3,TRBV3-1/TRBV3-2,CASSRTGLAGGTDTQYF
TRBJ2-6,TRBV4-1,CASSQVPGSSGANVLTF
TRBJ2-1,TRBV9,CASSPGTGPRNEQFF
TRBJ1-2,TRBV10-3,CAISAKGENYGYTF
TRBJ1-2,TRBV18,CASSLGTGDNYGYTF
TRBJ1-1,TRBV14,CASSQEGGNTEAFF
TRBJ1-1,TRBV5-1,CASSLGQGKRHFSNTEAFF
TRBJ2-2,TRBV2,CASIKSSKDTGELFF
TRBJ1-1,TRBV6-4,CASSPSTGSNTEAFF
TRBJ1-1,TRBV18,CASSPIGQLNTEAFF
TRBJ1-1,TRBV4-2,CASSQGDRGNTEAFF
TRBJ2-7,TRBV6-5,CAGSGGPHEQYF
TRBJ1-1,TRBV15,CATSRGRGGEAFF
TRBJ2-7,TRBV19,CASSSQSRTSYEQYF
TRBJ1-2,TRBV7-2,CASSLATGAYGYTF